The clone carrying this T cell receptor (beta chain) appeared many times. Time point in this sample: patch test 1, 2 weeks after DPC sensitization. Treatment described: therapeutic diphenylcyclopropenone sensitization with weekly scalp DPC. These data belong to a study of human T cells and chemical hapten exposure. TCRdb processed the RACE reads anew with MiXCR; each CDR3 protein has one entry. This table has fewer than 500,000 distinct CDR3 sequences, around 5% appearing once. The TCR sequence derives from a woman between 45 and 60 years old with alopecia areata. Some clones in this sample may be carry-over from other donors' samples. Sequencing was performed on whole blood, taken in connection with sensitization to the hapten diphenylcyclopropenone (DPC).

CDR3 in DNA: TGTGCCACCAGTGATTTGCAGGGGGGCTCCTACAATGAGCAGTTCTTC. It codes for CATSDLQGGSYNEQFF. The chain uses TRBV24-1 and TRBJ2-1, with D tentatively TRBD1 (7 bases). V gave up 0 bases and J gave up 0 bases, with 8 bases separating them. The CDR3 extends over 16 amino acids. Looked up from germline, CDR1 is KGHDR and CDR2 is SFDVKD.